These 8 T cell receptor beta chains were all obtained from the same sample, sequenced in a study of blood T cell repertoires in COVID-19. The assay was immunoSEQ multiplex PCR, and TCRdb's table has in-frame clones only and misses some. The repertoire holds 320,000 or so clones, with 85% as singletons. The sequencing sample was made of PBMCs or T cells enriched from blood (not recorded which). These receptor sequences come from a woman aged 30 to 39 who had been exposed to COVID-19.

The chain has TRBV7-3 and TRBJ2-1, with D perhaps matching TRBD1 (6 bases). Germline assignment: CDR1 SGHTA and CDR2 FQGTGA. V gave up 6 bases and J gave up 6 bases, with 12 bases separating them. This CDR3 is 13 amino acids long. The CDR3 protein is CASSYTGLNEQFF. For the CDR3, the DNA is TGTGCCAGCAGTTACACAGGGCTCAATGAGCAGTTCTTC.

This clone was observed a single time. The rearrangement uses TRBV28 and TRBJ1-5; D is ambiguous. Per the germline V gene, CDR1 is MDHEN and CDR2 is SYDVKM. V lost 9 bases and J lost 11, with 17 bases in between. The length of the CDR3 is 12 residues. CDR3 sequence (DNA): TGTGCCAGTGTCGGAGGCCCTTCGTCCCAGCATTTT. This translates into CASVGGPSSQHF.

J is TRBJ1-2 and V is TRBV12-3 or TRBV12-4; D unresolved. This CDR3 spans 11 amino acids. V was shortened by 6 bases and J by 6 bases, with 8 bases between the two germline ends. CDR3 sequence: CASSATHGYTF. The DNA of the CDR3 is TGTGCCAGCAGCGCCACTCATGGCTACACCTTC.

Regarding this clone: Other nucleotide sequences in the sample specify the same CDR3. The chain employs TRBV20-1 and TRBJ2-5; D is undetermined. The CDR3 is made up of 10 amino acids. CDR1 DFQATT and CDR2 SNEGSKA come from the germline V gene (reference sequence). Deletions cut 6 bases from V and 0 bases from J, with 2 bases between. The CDR3 sequence: CSAYQETQYF. The DNA for the CDR3 is TGCAGTGCCTACCAAGAGACCCAGTACTTC.

In this sample, this clone turned up many times. The chain recombines TRBV7-9 with TRBJ2-2, with 7 positions matching TRBD1. The CDR3 is made up of 14 amino acids. The ends lost 5 bases at V and 3 bases at J; junction bases unmatched: 3. The V gene's germline CDR1 is SEHNR and CDR2 FQNEAQ (reference sequence). CDR3 sequence: CASSLTGDTGELFF. Here the CDR3 DNA reads TGTGCCAGCAGCCTTACAGGGGACACCGGGGAGCTGTTTTTT.

This clone was seen only once. The genes are TRBV27 and TRBJ1-5, with a possible D match to TRBD1 (5 bases). Germline assignment: CDR1 MNHEY and CDR2 SMNVEV (reference sequence). The CDR3 runs to 16 residues. Deletions cut 1 base from V and 3 bases from J, with 13 bases between. For the CDR3, the DNA is TGTGCCAGCAGTTTATATTCGGCGACAGACAATCAGCCCCAGCATTTT. Translating it yields CASSLYSATDNQPQHF.

This clone appeared a few times. V and J are TRBV7-8 and TRBJ1-5; tentative D call: TRBD1 (5 bases). CDR1 SGHVS and CDR2 FQNEAQ come from the germline V gene. The CDR3 covers 15 residues. The germline V and J ends were trimmed by 8 bases and 2 bases, with 16 bases remaining between them. The DNA for the CDR3 is TGTGCCAGCGGGGGGATTGGCGGAGGCAATCAGCCCCAGCATTTT. Amino acids: CASGGIGGGNQPQHF.

This chain links TRBV27 with TRBJ1-6, with TRBD1 matching over 7 bases. The ends lost 8 bases at V and 9 bases at J; junction bases unmatched: 4. Germline CDR1 MNHEY, CDR2 SMNVEV (reference sequence). This CDR3 has 12 amino acids. DNA for the CDR3: TGTGCCAGCCGACAGGGAGGTTCACCCCTCCACTTT. It translates to CASRQGGSPLHF.